The 21 T cell receptor beta chains given below trace back to one sample, sequenced in a study of beta chain features in type 1 diabetes. No antigen has been assigned to these receptors. Whole-study findings and limits: There was a moderate but significant shortening of TCRB CDR3s in all four CD4+ subsets of Type 1 diabetes patients.

cDNA synthesis used the whole RNA isolate, giving expressed TCRB sequences. Libraries were prepared by immunoSEQ multiplex PCR; TCRdb keeps only in-frame clonotypes and omits some of them. The sample lists some 370,000 clones; 8.5% to 10% were seen once. Material: central memory CD4+ T cells from blood. These receptors were obtained from a man aged 25-45 years with type 1 diabetes.

This clone came up a few times. The chain joins TRBV6-1 to TRBJ2-1; D gene ambiguous. Between the trimmed V and J ends, which lost 6 bases and 0 bases, there was a span of 12 bases. Germline assignment: CDR1 MNHNS and CDR2 SASEGT. There are 15 residues in the CDR3. The CDR3 nucleotides are TGTGCCAGCAGAGGTACCTTAAGCTCCTACAATGAGCAGTTCTTC. Its translation is CASRGTLSSYNEQFF.

In this sample, this clone turned up a few times. The sample has other DNA sequences that encode this CDR3 too. The chain employs TRBV28 and TRBJ2-7; 7 nucleotides align to TRBD1. The V segment lost 4 bases and the J segment 6 bases; nucleotides outside the gene matches: 6. The germline V gene has CDR1 MDHEN and CDR2 SYDVKM. There are 13 residues in the CDR3. This CDR3 reads CASSWLRDSEQYF. The CDR3 coding sequence is TGTGCCAGCAGTTGGCTCCGGGACAGCGAGCAGTACTTC.

V and J are TRBV11-3 and TRBJ2-6; D gene unclear. Germline V gives CDR1 SGHNT, CDR2 YENEEA. The V and J ends lost 5 bases and 2 bases respectively, with 10 bases between them. This CDR3 is 15 amino acids long. Here the CDR3 DNA reads TGTGCCAGCAGCCCGGGCGGCGCTGGGGCCAACGTCCTGACTTTC. Translation: CASSPGGAGANVLTF.

The chain links TRBV7-2 to TRBJ2-1, with D unresolved. The CDR3 spans 15 residues. CDR1 and CDR2 (germline): SGHTA, FQGNSA. Trimming took 1 base from V and 0 from J, leaving 7 bases between them. The CDR3 is CASSLDFSSYNEQFF. The CDR3 nucleotides are TGTGCCAGCAGCTTAGATTTTAGCTCCTACAATGAGCAGTTCTTC.

This clone was observed a few times. The J gene is TRBJ1-2, the V gene TRBV19, with 7 bases aligning to TRBD1. Unmatched junction bases numbered 6, after V lost 5 bases and J lost 3 bases. CDR3 length: 14 amino acids. The germline gives CDR1 LNHDA, CDR2 SQIVND (reference sequence). The CDR3 DNA reads as TGTGCCAGTAGTCCGGGGGACAGCGACTATGGCTACACCTTC. Translating it yields CASSPGDSDYGYTF.

This clone was counted only a few times. The chain couples TRBV5-1 to TRBJ2-7; 11 positions match TRBD2. V shed 3 bases and J 2 bases; nucleotides not matched to a gene: 4. The CDR3 loop spans 15 amino acids. Germline values: CDR1 SGHRS, CDR2 YFSETQ. CDR3 region: CASSSGTSGAYEQYF. CDR3 in DNA: TGCGCCAGCAGCTCCGGGACTAGCGGCGCCTACGAGCAGTACTTC.

This clone was picked up a small number of times. The CDR3 coding sequence is TGTGCCAGCAGCCGTCGGGGGAGGAATACTAACACTGAAGCTTTCTTT. It translates to CASSRRGRNTNTEAFF. The chain joins TRBV7-2 to TRBJ1-1; a weak D match, TRBD1 (5 bases). The germline V gene encodes CDR1 SGHTA and CDR2 FQGNSA. The V end was cut by 5 bases, the J end by 2 bases, with 18 bases between. The CDR3 consists of 16 residues.

The chain combines TRBV2 with TRBJ2-3; tentatively, D is TRBD1 or TRBD2 (5 bases each). The CDR3 is 15 amino acids. V shed 8 bases and J shed 0 bases, with 15 bases lying between them. Germline lookup yields CDR1 SNHLY and CDR2 FYNNEI. The DNA of the CDR3 is TGTGCCAGCCGGGACCCATCGGGGAGCACAGATACGCAGTATTTT. The encoded protein is CASRDPSGSTDTQYF.

This clone was seen ten or more times. The V and J genes are TRBV30 and TRBJ1-5, with a possible D match to TRBD1 (6 bases). The germline V and J ends were trimmed by 5 bases and 7 bases, with 24 bases remaining between them. Germline CDR1 is GTSNPN and CDR2 is SVGIG (reference sequence). The length of the CDR3 is 16 residues. CDR3: CAWAAGVYRKGQPQHF. The DNA for the CDR3 is TGTGCCTGGGCTGCAGGGGTGTACAGGAAGGGGCAGCCCCAGCATTTT.

CDR3 loop: CATRLGTGRNTIYF. The DNA of the CDR3 is TGTGCCACCAGGCTTGGGACAGGACGAAACACCATATATTTT. The J gene is TRBJ1-3, the V gene TRBV15; TRBD1 matches 8 bases. CDR1 is LNHNV and CDR2 is YYDKDF in the germline V gene (reference sequence). There are 14 residues in the CDR3. Trimming cost V 6 bases and J 5 bases; bases outside gene matches: 6.

This clone was counted only a few times. The chain links TRBV27 to TRBJ2-1, with a weak D call TRBD2 (5 bases). Germline CDR1 MNHEY, CDR2 SMNVEV (reference sequence). This CDR3 spans 14 amino acids. V lost 2 bases and J 5 bases, leaving 10 bases between the germline ends. Here the CDR3 DNA reads TGTGCCAGCAGTTTAAATAGCGCCCACAATGAGCAGTTCTTC. This translates into CASSLNSAHNEQFF.

Only a few counts were recorded for this clone. The chain uses TRBV5-1 and TRBJ2-7; TRBD2 matches 8 bases. The ends lost 0 bases at V and 5 bases at J; junction bases unmatched: 10. Germline values: CDR1 SGHRS, CDR2 YFSETQ. This CDR3 is 16 amino acids long. The CDR3 reads CASSLALTGGPDEQYF. CDR3 DNA sequence: TGCGCCAGCAGCTTGGCTTTGACGGGAGGGCCGGACGAGCAGTACTTC.

The chain employs TRBV18 and TRBJ1-5; tentatively, D is TRBD1 (6 bases). In germline, CDR1 is KGHSH, CDR2 LQKENI. V dropped 5 bases and J dropped 3 bases, with 11 bases sitting between them. This CDR3 has 14 residues. The chain's CDR3 is CASSTQGSNQPQHF. As DNA, the CDR3 is TGTGCCAGCTCAACACAGGGCTCCAATCAGCCCCAGCATTTT.

The chain uses TRBV29-1 and TRBJ1-1, with a possible D match to TRBD1 (6 bases). Trimming pared 5 bases from V and 0 bases from J, leaving 16 bases between. The CDR3 covers 15 residues. Per the germline V gene, CDR1 is SQVTM and CDR2 is ANQGSEA. This CDR3 reads CSVLQGTNMNTEAFF. CDR3 sequence (DNA): TGCAGCGTTCTTCAGGGGACAAACATGAACACTGAAGCTTTCTTT.

This clone has a count of ten or more. The same CDR3 is also encoded by other DNA sequences in this sample. The rearrangement links TRBV6-5 to TRBJ2-7, with TRBD2 matching over 7 bases. Germline loops: CDR1 MNHEY, CDR2 SVGAGI. This CDR3 comprises 15 residues. V was clipped by 0 bases and J by 2 bases; unmatched bases: 4. CDR3 residues: CASSYSSGNPYEQYF. CDR3 DNA: TGTGCCAGCAGTTACTCCAGCGGGAATCCCTACGAGCAGTACTTC.

The CDR3 sequence: CASSSGSGQGAGSNQPQHF. Here the CDR3 DNA reads TGTGCCAGCAGCTCGGGGTCGGGACAGGGGGCGGGGAGCAATCAGCCCCAGCATTTT. The rearrangement uses TRBV11-2 and TRBJ1-5; the match to TRBD1 covers 12 bases. V lost 4 bases to trimming and J lost 1 base; unmatched junction nucleotides: 11. The CDR3 is 19 amino acids. CDR1 is SGHAT and CDR2 is FQNNGV in the germline V gene.

The chain couples TRBV5-1 to TRBJ2-7; no definite D call. Germline CDR1 is SGHRS and CDR2 is YFSETQ. The CDR3 loop spans 14 amino acids. V shed 2 bases and J shed 0 bases, with 9 bases lying between them. In nucleotides, the CDR3 is TGCGCCAGCAGCTTACAGTACCCCTCCTACGAGCAGTACTTC. It is translated as CASSLQYPSYEQYF.

The rearrangement joins TRBV19 to TRBJ1-5, with 8 bases aligning to TRBD1. CDR3 size: 17 residues. J was trimmed by 7 bases and V by 3 bases; bases with no gene match: 14. Germline CDR1 is LNHDA and CDR2 is SQIVND (reference sequence). The CDR3 protein is CASSISSGTGSRQPQHF. The CDR3 bases are TGTGCCAGTAGTATCTCTTCCGGGACAGGTTCGCGACAGCCCCAGCATTTT.

This clone was counted between two and nine times. V is TRBV19 and J is TRBJ2-5; 16 bases fit TRBD2. CDR1 LNHDA and CDR2 SQIVND come from the germline V gene (reference sequence). The CDR3 is 17 residues long. The V gene end was trimmed by 4 bases and the J gene end by 5 bases; junction bases not matched to a gene: 7. In DNA form, the CDR3 reads TGTGCCAGTAGTACCGGGACTAGCGGGAGGGGCCGGGAGACCCAGTACTTC. This translates into CASSTGTSGRGRETQYF.

Many counts were recorded for this clone. The chain links TRBV7-3 to TRBJ2-3; D is possibly TRBD1 or TRBD2 (5 bases each). Germline CDR1 reads SGHTA; CDR2 reads FQGTGA. This CDR3 is built from 14 residues. The V end lost 6 bases, the J end lost 0 bases, and 10 bases lay between the germline ends. The CDR3 here is CASRRGVSTDTQYF. CDR3 nucleotide sequence: TGTGCCAGCAGGAGGGGAGTTAGCACAGATACGCAGTATTTT.

This sequence joins TRBV7-2 and TRBJ1-2, with 8 nucleotides matching TRBD1. The germline V gene has CDR1 SGHTA and CDR2 FQGNSA. Losses at the gene ends were 4 bases for V and 4 bases for J; bases not matched to a gene: 5. The CDR3 spans 14 residues. The DNA of the CDR3 is TGTGCCAGCAGCTACGGACAGGGAAGCTATGGCTACACCTTC. Encoded protein: CASSYGQGSYGYTF.